Below are 11 T cell receptor beta chains sequenced from a single sample in a study of technical replicates of blood from a handful of donors. The repertoire was sequenced with immunoSEQ multiplex PCR; TCRdb's copy has only in-frame clones and lacks some. This table has approximately 75,000 clones, approximately 97% appearing once. Sequencing used T cells isolated from PBMCs. These receptors were obtained from a human donor in good health.

This rearrangement joins TRBV29-1 to TRBJ2-3; D gene unclear. The CDR3 covers 16 residues. The V gene's germline CDR1 is SQVTM and CDR2 ANQGSEA. The germline V and J ends were trimmed by 1 base and 0 bases, with 14 bases remaining between them. The chain's CDR3 is CSVEGDLSGSTDTQYF. The CDR3 DNA reads TGCAGCGTTGAAGGCGACTTGTCGGGTAGCACAGATACGCAGTATTTT.

The chain has TRBV6-5 and TRBJ2-7, with 8 bases that match TRBD1. The length of the CDR3 is 13 residues. The germline gives CDR1 MNHEY, CDR2 SVGAGI. Trimming cost V 6 bases and J 3 bases; bases outside gene matches: 4. The CDR3 is CASSRDRGYEQYF. As DNA, the CDR3 is TGTGCCAGCAGCCGCGACAGGGGCTACGAGCAGTACTTC.

In its sample, this clone was seen once. The chain combines TRBV27 with TRBJ2-3; unclear D gene. The V end lost 5 bases, the J end lost 2 bases, and 17 bases lay between the germline ends. There are 16 residues in the CDR3. Germline CDR1 and CDR2: MNHEY and SMNVEV (reference sequence). CDR3: CASSIVTRVDTDTQYF. CDR3 sequence (DNA): TGTGCCAGCAGTATTGTTACCCGAGTCGACACAGATACGCAGTATTTT.

The CDR3 reads CASRKQGSPEKLFF. CDR3 DNA: TGTGCCAGCAGGAAACAGGGGTCTCCTGAAAAACTGTTTTTT. The chain employs TRBV6-5 and TRBJ1-4; 7 nucleotides line up with TRBD1. Germline lookup yields CDR1 MNHEY and CDR2 SVGAGI. This CDR3 comprises 14 residues. The V gene end was trimmed by 6 bases and the J gene end by 7 bases; junction bases not matched to a gene: 8.

In its sample, this clone was seen once. The gene calls are TRBV6-5 and TRBJ2-5, with a tentative D call TRBD2 (6 bases). Germline V gene data show CDR1 as MNHEY and CDR2 as SVGAGI. V shed 2 bases and J shed 6 bases, with 10 bases lying between them. The CDR3 consists of 13 residues. This CDR3 is CASSYPGRKTQYF. For the CDR3, the DNA is TGTGCCAGCAGTTACCCAGGGAGGAAGACCCAGTACTTC.

The J gene is TRBJ1-1, the V gene TRBV4-1; 9 nucleotides align to TRBD1. This CDR3 region has 16 residues. CDR1 is MGHRA and CDR2 is YSYEKL in the germline V gene. Losses at the gene ends were 0 bases for V and 5 bases for J; bases not matched to a gene: 7. CDR3 residues: CASSQEYRGRRTEAFF. The CDR3 DNA is TGCGCCAGCAGCCAAGAGTACAGGGGGCGCCGAACTGAAGCTTTCTTT.

The chain uses TRBV19 and TRBJ1-5; D possibly corresponds to TRBD1 (5 bases). With 3 bases removed from V and 2 bases from J, the gap between germline ends came to 14 bases. This CDR3 comprises 16 residues. Germline V CDR1 and CDR2: LNHDA, SQIVND (reference sequence). CDR3 sequence (DNA): TGTGCCAGTAGTATTTCTGGGGGGTTTGGCAATCAGCCCCAGCATTTT. Encoded protein: CASSISGGFGNQPQHF.

J is TRBJ2-2 and V is TRBV29-1, with D possibly being TRBD1 (5 bases). With 4 bases removed from V and 6 bases from J, the gap between germline ends came to 6 bases. This CDR3 spans 11 amino acids. The germline V gene encodes CDR1 SQVTM and CDR2 ANQGSEA. The CDR3 nucleotides read TGCAGCGTTGGGGGCTCCGGGGAGCTGTTTTTT. Translation gives CSVGGSGELFF.

This clone is a singleton in its sample. The chain couples TRBV4-3 to TRBJ2-5; TRBD1 matches 9 bases. This CDR3 has 15 residues. V was pared by 4 bases and J by 4 bases, with 7 bases of the junction left unmatched. Germline V gene data show CDR1 as LGHNA and CDR2 as YSLEER. CDR3 in amino acids: CASSPRDRVRETQYF. CDR3 bases: TGCGCCAGCAGCCCCCGGGACAGGGTTAGAGAGACCCAGTACTTC.

In DNA form, the CDR3 reads TGTGCCAGCAGCCCAATAGGGGGCAATCAGCCCCAGCATTTT. It is translated as CASSPIGGNQPQHF. The V and J genes are TRBV5-8 and TRBJ1-5, with a possible D match to TRBD1 (5 bases). Germline loops: CDR1 SGHTS, CDR2 YDEGEE. V lost 4 bases and J 2 bases, leaving 10 bases between the germline ends. The CDR3 is 14 residues long.

The chain links TRBV15 to TRBJ1-5, with D possibly being TRBD1 (6 bases). The CDR3 is made up of 15 amino acids. In germline, CDR1 is LNHNV, CDR2 YYDKDF (reference sequence). Trimming stripped 0 bases from V and 3 bases from J, with 9 bases between. The DNA of the CDR3 is TGTGCCACCAGCAGAGATCGGACAGACAATCAGCCCCAGCATTTT. Translated, it gives CATSRDRTDNQPQHF. The full variable domain, with the rest looked up from reference TRBV15 and TRBJ1-5, is DAMVIQNPRYQVTQFGKPVTLSCSQTLNHNVMYWYQQKSSQAPKLLFHYYDKDFNNEADTPDNFQSRRPNTSFCFLDIRSPGLGDTAMYLCATSRDRTDNQPQHFGDGTRLSIL.